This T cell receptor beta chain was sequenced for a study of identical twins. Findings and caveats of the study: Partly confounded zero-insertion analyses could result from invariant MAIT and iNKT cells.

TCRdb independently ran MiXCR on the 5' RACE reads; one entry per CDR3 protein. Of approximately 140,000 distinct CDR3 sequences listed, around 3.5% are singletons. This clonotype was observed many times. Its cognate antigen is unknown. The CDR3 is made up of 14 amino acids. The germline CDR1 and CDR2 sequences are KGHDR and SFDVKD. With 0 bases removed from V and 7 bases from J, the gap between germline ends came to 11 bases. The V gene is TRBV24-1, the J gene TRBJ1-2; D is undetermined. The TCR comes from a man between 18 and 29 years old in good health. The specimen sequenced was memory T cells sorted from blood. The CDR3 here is CATSDLRGNGGYTF. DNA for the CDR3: TGTGCCACCAGTGATTTGAGAGGGAACGGTGGCTACACCTTC.